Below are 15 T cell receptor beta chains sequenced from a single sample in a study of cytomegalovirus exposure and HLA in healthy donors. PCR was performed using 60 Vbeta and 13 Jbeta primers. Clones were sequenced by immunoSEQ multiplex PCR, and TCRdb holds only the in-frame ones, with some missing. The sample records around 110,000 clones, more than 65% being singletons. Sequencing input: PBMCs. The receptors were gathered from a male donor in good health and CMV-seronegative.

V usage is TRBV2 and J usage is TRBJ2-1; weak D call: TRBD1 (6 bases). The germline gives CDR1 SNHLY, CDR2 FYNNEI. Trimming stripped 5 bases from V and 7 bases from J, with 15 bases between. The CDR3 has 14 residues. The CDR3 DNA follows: TGTGCCAGCAGTTCTACAGGGTTTCGAAATGAGCAGTTCTTC. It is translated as CASSSTGFRNEQFF. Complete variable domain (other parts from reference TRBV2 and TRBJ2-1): EPEVTQTPSHQVTQMGQEVILRCVPISNHLYFYWYRQILGQKVEFLVSFYNNEISEKSEIFDDQFSVERPDGSNFTLKIRSTKLEDSAMYFCASSSTGFRNEQFFGPGTRLTVL.

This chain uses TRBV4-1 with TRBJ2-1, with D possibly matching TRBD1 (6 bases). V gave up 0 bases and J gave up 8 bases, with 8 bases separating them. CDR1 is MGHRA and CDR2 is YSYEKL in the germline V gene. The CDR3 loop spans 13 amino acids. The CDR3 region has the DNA TGCGCCAGCAGCCAAGAGGCAGGGGATGAGCAGTTCTTC. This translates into CASSQEAGDEQFF.

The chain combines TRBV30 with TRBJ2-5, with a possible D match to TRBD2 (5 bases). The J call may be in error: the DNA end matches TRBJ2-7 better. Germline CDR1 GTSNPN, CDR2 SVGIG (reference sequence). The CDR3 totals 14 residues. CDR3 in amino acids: CAWSVLVLAGEQYF. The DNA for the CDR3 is TGTGCCTGGAGTGTACTCGTTCTAGCAGGCGAGCAGTACTTC.

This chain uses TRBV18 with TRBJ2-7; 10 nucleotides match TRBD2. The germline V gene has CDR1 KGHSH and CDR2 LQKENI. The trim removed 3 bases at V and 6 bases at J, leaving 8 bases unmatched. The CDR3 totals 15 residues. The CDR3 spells CASSPARAGGLEQYF. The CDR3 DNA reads TGTGCCAGCTCACCGGCGCGAGCGGGAGGGCTCGAGCAGTACTTC.

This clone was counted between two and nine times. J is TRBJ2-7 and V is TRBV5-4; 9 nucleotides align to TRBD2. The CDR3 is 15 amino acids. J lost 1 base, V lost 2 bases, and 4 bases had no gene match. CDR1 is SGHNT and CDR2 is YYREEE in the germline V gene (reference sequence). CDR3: CASSLGLARSYEQYF. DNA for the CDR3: TGTGCCAGCAGCTTAGGACTAGCGAGGTCCTACGAGCAGTACTTC.

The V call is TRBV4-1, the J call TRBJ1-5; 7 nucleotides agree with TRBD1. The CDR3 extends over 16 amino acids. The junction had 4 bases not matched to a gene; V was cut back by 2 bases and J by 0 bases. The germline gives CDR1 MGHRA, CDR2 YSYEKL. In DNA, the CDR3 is TGCGCCAGCAGCCAATTGACAGGGAATAGCAATCAGCCCCAGCATTTT. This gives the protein CASSQLTGNSNQPQHF.

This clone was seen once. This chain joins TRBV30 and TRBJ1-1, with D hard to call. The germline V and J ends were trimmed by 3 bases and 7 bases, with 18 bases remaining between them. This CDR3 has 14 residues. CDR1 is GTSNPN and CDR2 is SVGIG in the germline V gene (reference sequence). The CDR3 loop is CAWSPLVRGDEAFF. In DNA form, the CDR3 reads TGTGCCTGGAGCCCACTAGTCCGCGGGGATGAAGCTTTCTTT. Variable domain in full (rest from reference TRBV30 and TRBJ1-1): SQTIHQWPATLVQPVGSPLSLECTVEGTSNPNLYWYRQAAGRGLQLLFYSVGIGQISSEVPQNLSASRPQDRQFILSSKKLLLSDSGFYLCAWSPLVRGDEAFFGQGTRLTVV.

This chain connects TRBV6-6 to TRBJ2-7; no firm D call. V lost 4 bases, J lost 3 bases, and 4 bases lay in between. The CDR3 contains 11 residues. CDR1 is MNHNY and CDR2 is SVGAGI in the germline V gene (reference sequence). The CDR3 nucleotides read TGTGCCAGCAGTTTCTACTACGAGCAGTACTTC. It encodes CASSFYYEQYF.

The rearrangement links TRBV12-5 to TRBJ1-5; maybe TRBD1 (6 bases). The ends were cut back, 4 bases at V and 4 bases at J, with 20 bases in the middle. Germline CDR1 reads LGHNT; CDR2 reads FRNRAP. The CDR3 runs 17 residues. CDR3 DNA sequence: TGTGCTAGTGGTTCCCCGACTCTCAACAGGGATAATCAGCCCCAGCATTTT. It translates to CASGSPTLNRDNQPQHF.

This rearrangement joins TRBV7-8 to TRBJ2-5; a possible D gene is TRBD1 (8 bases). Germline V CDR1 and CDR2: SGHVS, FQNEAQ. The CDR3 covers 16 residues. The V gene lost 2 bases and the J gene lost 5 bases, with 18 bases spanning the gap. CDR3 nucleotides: TGTGCCAGCAGCTTAAATTCAGGACAGGGAGGGGAGACCCAGTACTTC. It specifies CASSLNSGQGGETQYF.

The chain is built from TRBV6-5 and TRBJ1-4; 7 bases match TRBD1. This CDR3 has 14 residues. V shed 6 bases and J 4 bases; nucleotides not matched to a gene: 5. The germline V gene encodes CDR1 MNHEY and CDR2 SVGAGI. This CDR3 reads CASRGQTYNEKLFF. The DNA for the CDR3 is TGTGCCAGCAGGGGACAGACTTATAATGAAAAACTGTTTTTT.

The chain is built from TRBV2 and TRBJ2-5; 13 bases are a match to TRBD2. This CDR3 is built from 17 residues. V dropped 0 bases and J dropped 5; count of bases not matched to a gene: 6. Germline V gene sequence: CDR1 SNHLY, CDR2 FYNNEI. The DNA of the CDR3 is TGTGCCAGCAGTGAAGCCGGACTAGCGGGAGTAAGGGAGACCCAGTACTTC. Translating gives CASSEAGLAGVRETQYF.

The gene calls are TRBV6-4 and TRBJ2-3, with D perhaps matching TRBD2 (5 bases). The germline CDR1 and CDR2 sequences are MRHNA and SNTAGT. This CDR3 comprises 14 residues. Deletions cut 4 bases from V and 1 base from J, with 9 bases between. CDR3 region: CASSVSEGTDTQYF. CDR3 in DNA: TGTGCCAGCAGTGTTAGCGAGGGCACAGATACGCAGTATTTT.

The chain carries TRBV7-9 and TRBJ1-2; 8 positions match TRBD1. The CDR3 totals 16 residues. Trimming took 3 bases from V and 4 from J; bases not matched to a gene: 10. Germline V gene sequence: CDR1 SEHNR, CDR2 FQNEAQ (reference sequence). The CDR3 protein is CASSFYWTGRSYGYTF. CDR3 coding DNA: TGTGCCAGCAGCTTCTACTGGACAGGGAGGAGCTATGGCTACACCTTC.

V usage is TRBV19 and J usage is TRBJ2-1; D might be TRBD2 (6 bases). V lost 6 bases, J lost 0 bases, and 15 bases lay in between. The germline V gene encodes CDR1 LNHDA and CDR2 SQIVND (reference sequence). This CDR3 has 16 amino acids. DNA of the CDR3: TGTGCCAGTAGGTATAGCGGTTACAGCTCCTACAATGAGCAGTTCTTC. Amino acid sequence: CASRYSGYSSYNEQFF.